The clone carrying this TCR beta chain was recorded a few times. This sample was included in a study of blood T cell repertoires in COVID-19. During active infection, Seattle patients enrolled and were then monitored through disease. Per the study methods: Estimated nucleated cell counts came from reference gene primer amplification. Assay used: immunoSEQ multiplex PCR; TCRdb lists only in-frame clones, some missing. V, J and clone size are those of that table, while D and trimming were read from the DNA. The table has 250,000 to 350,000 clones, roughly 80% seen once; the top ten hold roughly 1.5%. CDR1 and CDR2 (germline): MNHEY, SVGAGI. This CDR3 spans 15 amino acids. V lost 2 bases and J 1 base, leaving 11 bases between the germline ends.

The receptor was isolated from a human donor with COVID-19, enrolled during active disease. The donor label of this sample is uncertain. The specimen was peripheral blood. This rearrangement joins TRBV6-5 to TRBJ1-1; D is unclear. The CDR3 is CASSYISGQNTEAFF. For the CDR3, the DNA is TGTGCCAGCAGTTACATTAGCGGCCAGAACACTGAAGCTTTCTTT.